The clone carrying this TCR beta chain came up a few times. This entry comes from a study of regulatory T cells in long-lasting Graves disease. Construction of the TCR beta libraries employed iRepertoire HTBI primers in conjunction with Arm-PCR of CDR3 regions. TCRdb re-called the multiplex PCR reads through MiXCR, storing one row per CDR3 protein. In the table there are over 450,000 distinct CDR3 sequences, 20% to 25% of which are singletons. Germline assignment: CDR1 ENHRY and CDR2 SYGVKD. V shed 5 bases and J 0 bases; nucleotides not matched to a gene: 5. The CDR3 sequence is 17 residues long. The time point is: persistent/refractory GD, antithyroid drugs over 5 years with positive TRAb. RNA isolated from PBMCs was used to make the TCR library. Peripheral blood, at roughly 10 milliliters, went into EDTA tubes.

This TCR was recovered from a female donor with Graves disease. The specimen was peripheral blood mononuclear cells (PBMCs), collected when the disease was refractory, from a patient treated with antithyroid drugs. This chain links TRBV10-3 with TRBJ2-2; 11 bases line up with TRBD2. CDR3 nucleotide sequence: TGTGCCATCAGTTTAGCGGGAGGGCCTTCGAACACCGGGGAGCTGTTTTTT. Encoded protein: CAISLAGGPSNTGELFF.